These 19 T cell receptor beta chains share one sample of origin, sequenced in a study of blood T cell repertoires in COVID-19. Repertoires were generated with immunoSEQ multiplex PCR, while TCRdb's copy carries only in-frame clones and drops some. The profile covers just under 90,000 clones, with roughly 90% appearing a single time and approximately 2.9% taken by the ten largest. The sample taken for sequencing was peripheral blood. The receptors were sampled from an elderly woman with acute or convalescent COVID-19.

This sequence joins TRBV20-1 and TRBJ1-2; D may be TRBD1 (5 bases). This CDR3 comprises 13 residues. Trimming took off 3 bases at V and 5 bases at J, with 13 bases between the two ends. In germline, CDR1 is DFQATT, CDR2 SNEGSKA (reference sequence). Here the CDR3 reads CSASESGSYGYTF. For the CDR3, the DNA is TGCAGTGCTAGTGAGTCAGGGTCGTATGGCTACACCTTC.

The chain uses TRBV11-2 and TRBJ2-1; D gene unclear. The CDR3 covers 15 residues. Germline V gene sequence: CDR1 SGHAT, CDR2 FQNNGV. The germline V and J ends were trimmed by 5 bases and 0 bases, with 11 bases remaining between them. CDR3 DNA sequence: TGTGCCAGCAGCCCCGTCTCTATCTCCTACAATGAGCAGTTCTTC. This encodes CASSPVSISYNEQFF.

This chain joins TRBV7-3 and TRBJ2-2; D not certain. The CDR3 covers 15 residues. The germline V gene encodes CDR1 SGHTA and CDR2 FQGTGA. V shed 4 bases and J shed 2 bases, with 11 bases lying between them. The CDR3 protein is CASSSRATNTGELFF. Here the CDR3 DNA reads TGTGCCAGCAGCTCGAGAGCCACTAACACCGGGGAGCTGTTTTTT.

The genes are TRBV28 and TRBJ1-4, with D possibly being TRBD1 (5 bases). The CDR3 consists of 14 residues. V was clipped by 7 bases and J by 2 bases, with 11 bases between them. The V gene's germline CDR1 is MDHEN and CDR2 SYDVKM. CDR3 protein: CASTLGLTNEKLFF. The CDR3, as DNA: TGTGCCAGCACCCTGGGACTGACTAATGAAAAACTGTTTTTT.

The chain couples TRBV7-3 to TRBJ1-1; the D is unclear. This CDR3 is 14 amino acids long. The germline gives CDR1 SGHTA, CDR2 FQGTGA. Trimming removed 6 bases from V and 3 bases from J, with 14 bases in between. Written as DNA, the CDR3 is TGTGCCAGCAGTCCTCACGAAGAGGACACTGAAGCTTTCTTT. It yields the protein CASSPHEEDTEAFF.

This rearrangement joins TRBV19 to TRBJ2-3; D gene uncertain. Germline CDR1 LNHDA, CDR2 SQIVND (reference sequence). The CDR3 has 12 residues. Trimming left V 9 bases short and J 5 bases short, with 12 bases between. The CDR3 region is CASRQAGDTQYF. In nucleotides, the CDR3 is TGTGCCAGCCGTCAGGCTGGAGATACGCAGTATTTT.

For the CDR3, the DNA is TGTGCCAGCAGCCTCTCTAGGACTAGCGGGAGAGTAGCCAAAAACATTCAGTACTTC. Residues: CASSLSRTSGRVAKNIQYF. This chain links TRBV2 with TRBJ2-4, with 13 bases matching TRBD2. Per the germline V gene, CDR1 is SNHLY and CDR2 is FYNNEI. V shed 6 bases, J shed 0 bases, and the junction held 11 bases outside the gene matches. The CDR3 loop spans 19 amino acids.

The genes are TRBV4-1 and TRBJ2-3, with 9 bases lining up with TRBD2. Germline lookup yields CDR1 MGHRA and CDR2 YSYEKL. V shed 5 bases and J 2 bases; nucleotides not matched to a gene: 5. The CDR3 length is 15 residues. In DNA form, the CDR3 reads TGCGCCAGCAGCGAGAGCGGGAGGTACACAGATACGCAGTATTTT. Its protein product is CASSESGRYTDTQYF.

The chain carries TRBV12-3 or TRBV12-4 and TRBJ2-7; TRBD2 might be the D (6 bases). The V end lost 6 bases, the J end lost 2 bases, and 11 bases lay between the germline ends. There are 13 residues in the CDR3. This CDR3 reads CASSRGFPYEQYF. The CDR3 bases are TGTGCCAGCAGCCGGGGGTTTCCCTACGAGCAGTACTTC.

CDR3 coding DNA: TGTGCCAGCAGTGCAGGGACAGTATCCGGGGAGCTGTTTTTT. This codes for CASSAGTVSGELFF. The V call is TRBV2, the J call TRBJ2-2, with 7 bases matching TRBD1. CDR1 and CDR2 (germline): SNHLY, FYNNEI. The V and J ends lost 4 bases and 6 bases, in that order; junction bases with no gene match: 5. This CDR3 contains 14 residues. The full variable domain, rest sourced from reference TRBV2 and TRBJ2-2, is EPEVTQTPSHQVTQMGQEVILRCVPISNHLYFYWYRQILGQKVEFLVSFYNNEISEKSEIFDDQFSVERPDGSNFTLKIRSTKLEDSAMYFCASSAGTVSGELFFGEGSRLTVL.

The rearrangement links TRBV4-2 to TRBJ2-7, with D possibly being TRBD2 (6 bases). The CDR3 totals 16 residues. CDR1 is LGHNA, CDR2 YNFKEQ, per germline. V gave up 2 bases and J gave up 0 bases, with 14 bases separating them. Here the CDR3 reads CASSQTPEGSSYEQYF. The CDR3 nucleotides read TGTGCCAGCAGCCAAACGCCGGAGGGGAGCTCCTACGAGCAGTACTTC.

The V gene is TRBV9, the J gene TRBJ1-4, with TRBD1 as a possible D gene (5 bases). Germline loops: CDR1 SGDLS, CDR2 YYNGEE. V lost 1 base and J lost 3, with 7 bases in between. The length of the CDR3 is 14 residues. This chain's CDR3 is CASSVQGSNEKLFF. In DNA form, the CDR3 reads TGTGCCAGCAGCGTACAGGGTTCTAATGAAAAACTGTTTTTT.

V is TRBV5-4 and J is TRBJ2-7; a possible D gene is TRBD1 (5 bases). Germline V gene data show CDR1 as SGHNT and CDR2 as YYREEE (reference sequence). V was cut by 4 bases and J by 3 bases, with 17 bases left in between. The CDR3 is 15 amino acids. CDR3 DNA sequence: TGTGCCAGCAGCACCGCCCCAGGGCGCGTCTACGAGCAGTACTTC. It encodes CASSTAPGRVYEQYF.

The gene calls are TRBV7-9 and TRBJ1-3; possible D gene TRBD1, 5 bases. V was shortened by 5 bases and J by 0 bases, with 11 bases between the two germline ends. Germline V gives CDR1 SEHNR, CDR2 FQNEAQ (reference sequence). The CDR3 contains 15 residues. The CDR3 here is CASSQTAFSGNTIYF. DNA for the CDR3: TGTGCCAGCAGCCAGACAGCTTTCTCTGGAAACACCATATATTTT.

The chain uses TRBV21-1 and TRBJ2-5; TRBD2, as called in the table, went unchecked against the DNA. TRBV21-1 is a pseudogene. The CDR3 totals 13 residues. The CDR3 nucleotides are TGTGCCAGCAGCCCCGTCGGGGGGGAGACCCAGTACTTC. Translating gives CASSPVGGETQYF.

This sequence joins TRBV28 and TRBJ2-7, with D maybe TRBD1 (6 bases). Germline-derived CDR1 and CDR2 are MDHEN and SYDVKM. This CDR3 comprises 12 residues. The V and J ends lost 5 bases and 7 bases respectively, with 12 bases between them. In DNA form, the CDR3 reads TGTGCCAGCAGTCGACAGGACCAGGAGCAGTACTTC. Translating it yields CASSRQDQEQYF.

The chain employs TRBV7-2 and TRBJ2-1; TRBD2 aligns across 13 bases. The germline gives CDR1 SGHTA, CDR2 FQGNSA. The length of the CDR3 is 13 residues. J gave up 15 bases and V 6 bases, and 8 bases lay outside the gene matches. CDR3 sequence: CASRLTSGGVPFF. DNA for the CDR3: TGTGCCAGCAGACTCACTAGCGGGGGGGTACCGTTCTTC.

The table lists this clone with a count of one. The chain joins TRBV11-1 to TRBJ2-5, with 15 bases identical to TRBD2. V lost 5 bases to trimming and J lost 6 bases; unmatched junction nucleotides: 7. Germline CDR1 and CDR2: SGHAT and FQDESV (reference sequence). This CDR3 contains 16 residues. CDR3 amino acids: CASSPGLAGGPKTQYF. CDR3 nucleotides: TGTGCCAGCAGCCCCGGACTAGCGGGGGGGCCGAAGACCCAGTACTTC. Supplemented by reference TRBV11-1 and TRBJ2-5, the full variable domain reads EAEVAQSPRYKITEKSQAVAFWCDPISGHATLYWYRQILGQGPELLVQFQDESVVDDSQLPKDRFSAERLKGVDSTLKIQPAELGDSAMYLCASSPGLAGGPKTQYFGPGTRLLVL.

CDR3 amino acids: CASSAGGVADTQYF. CDR3 in DNA: TGTGCCAGCAGCGCCGGAGGGGTCGCAGATACGCAGTATTTT. V usage is TRBV9 and J usage is TRBJ2-3; perhaps TRBD2 as D (6 bases). Trimming took 3 bases from V and 4 from J, leaving 12 bases between them. The CDR3 runs 14 residues. The germline V gene encodes CDR1 SGDLS and CDR2 YYNGEE.